One and the same sample provided the 8 T cell receptor beta chains below, sequenced in a study of lymphopenia after photon versus proton radiotherapy. Some clones are missing from TCRdb's copy, which holds only in-frame ones; the method was immunoSEQ multiplex PCR. Among about 42,000 clones, about 83% were seen once, and the ten largest hold 24%. Material: peripheral blood, obtained from a patient treated with proton-based radiotherapy. These receptors all come from a woman between 70 and 85 years old with pancreatic cancer.

The CDR3 spells CASSLSGLGPDTQYF. For the CDR3, the DNA is TGTGCCAGCAGTTTGTCAGGGTTGGGACCAGATACGCAGTATTTT. The chain couples TRBV28 to TRBJ2-3, with D possibly called TRBD1 or TRBD2 (5 bases each). The V gene lost 3 bases and the J gene lost 4 bases, with 14 bases spanning the gap. The CDR3 totals 15 residues. Per the germline V gene, CDR1 is MDHEN and CDR2 is SYDVKM.

The chain has TRBV14 and TRBJ2-1; D possibly matches TRBD1 or TRBD2 (5 bases each). Germline CDR1 reads SGHDN; CDR2 reads FVKESK. The CDR3 runs 16 residues. The germline V and J ends were trimmed by 0 bases and 9 bases, with 18 bases remaining between them. CDR3 DNA sequence: TGTGCCAGCAGCCAAGAGCAAGTTATCTCGGGGCTTGAGCAGTTCTTC. It encodes CASSQEQVISGLEQFF.

CDR3 residues: CASHSNGGTDTQYF. CDR3 bases: TGCGCCAGCCACTCCAACGGGGGGACAGATACGCAGTATTTT. The V and J genes are TRBV5-1 and TRBJ2-3, with TRBD2 matching 7 bases. The CDR3 loop spans 14 amino acids. Germline V CDR1 and CDR2: SGHRS, YFSETQ. With V trimmed by 7 bases and J by 3 bases, 8 bases remained unmatched.

The chain has TRBV5-1 and TRBJ2-7; 7 nucleotides line up with TRBD1. The CDR3 is 16 residues long. Germline V gene sequence: CDR1 SGHRS, CDR2 YFSETQ. J lost 2 bases, V lost 4 bases, and 12 bases had no gene match. The CDR3 nucleotides are TGCGCCAGCAGCAAAACCGGGACAGCCCAACCCTACGAGCAGTACTTC. Its protein is CASSKTGTAQPYEQYF.

The chain employs TRBV7-2 and TRBJ2-1; 14 bases align to TRBD2. The CDR3 consists of 16 residues. J was trimmed by 8 bases and V by 5 bases; bases with no gene match: 8. The germline V gene has CDR1 SGHTA and CDR2 FQGNSA. The CDR3 region has the DNA TGTGCCAGCAGCCCAAGAGGGACTAGCGGGAGACATGAGCAGTTCTTC. Translation: CASSPRGTSGRHEQFF.

The V and J genes are TRBV7-2 and TRBJ2-1, with D perhaps TRBD2 (5 bases). Looked up from germline, CDR1 is SGHTA and CDR2 is FQGNSA. V shed 5 bases and J shed 7 bases, with 15 bases lying between them. The CDR3 loop spans 14 amino acids. This CDR3 reads CASSPALGGNEQFF. The CDR3 DNA follows: TGTGCCAGCAGCCCCGCCCTTGGAGGAAATGAGCAGTTCTTC.

DNA for the CDR3: TGTGCCAGTAGTATAGATCTATCAGGAGGAGCCAGCACAGATACGCAGTATTTT. This sequence encodes CASSIDLSGGASTDTQYF. This chain links TRBV19 with TRBJ2-3; D is possibly TRBD2 (5 bases). The CDR3 loop spans 18 amino acids. The ends were cut back, 0 bases at V and 0 bases at J, with 16 bases in the middle. Germline CDR1 is LNHDA and CDR2 is SQIVND (reference sequence).

The chain couples TRBV6-5 to TRBJ1-2; D not resolved. V was clipped by 4 bases and J by 8 bases, with 11 bases between them. Germline lookup yields CDR1 MNHEY and CDR2 SVGAGI. The CDR3 covers 12 residues. DNA of the CDR3: TGTGCCAGCAGTTCGTCAACGGGCGGCTACACCTTC. Translation: CASSSSTGGYTF.